The rows below give T cell receptor beta chains drawn from one sample of a study of cytomegalovirus exposure and HLA in healthy donors. The method was immunoSEQ multiplex PCR; TCRdb's version includes in-frame clones alone and lacks a portion of them. The profile covers some 250,000 clones, with roughly four fifths appearing a single time and about 8% taken by the ten largest. Sequencing input: PBMCs. The receptors were sampled from a woman aged 55-75 years in good health and CMV-seropositive. Each CDR3 is given with its conserved first and last residue. A D gene is named only where the DNA matches it firmly. Rows give clone size only sometimes, using once, few, many, or a class for an expanded clone.

d_call: TRBD1
v_call: TRBV18
clone_size: few
j_call: TRBJ1-2
cdr3_aa: CASSPRLGTGHYGYTF
cdr3_nt: TGTGCCAGCTCACCACGATTGGGGACAGGACACTATGGCTACACCTTC

d_call: TRBD2
v_call: TRBV5-5
clone_size: few
j_call: TRBJ2-5
cdr3_aa: CASSFASGRLETQYF
cdr3_nt: TGTGCCAGCAGCTTTGCAAGCGGGAGATTGGAGACCCAGTACTTC

d_call: TRBD1
v_call: TRBV5-6
clone_size: NA
j_call: TRBJ1-2
cdr3_aa: CASSLLDRAFYGYTF
cdr3_nt: TGTGCCAGCAGCTTGCTGGACAGGGCGTTCTATGGCTACACCTTC

d_call: TRBD2
v_call: TRBV5-1
clone_size: once
j_call: TRBJ2-2
cdr3_aa: CASSLGTSWRTGELFF
cdr3_nt: TGCGCCAGCAGCCTTGGGACTAGCTGGAGGACCGGGGAGCTGTTTTTT

d_call: NA
v_call: TRBV4-1
clone_size: NA
j_call: TRBJ2-7
cdr3_aa: CASSQDGPYEQYF
cdr3_nt: TGCGCCAGCAGCCAAGATGGGCCCTACGAGCAGTACTTC

d_call: TRBD1
v_call: TRBV28
clone_size: NA
j_call: TRBJ2-7
cdr3_aa: CASSYPQIRDRSYEQYF
cdr3_nt: TGTGCCAGCAGTTATCCTCAAATCCGGGACAGAAGCTACGAGCAGTACTTC

d_call: NA
v_call: TRBV19
clone_size: few
j_call: TRBJ2-7
cdr3_aa: CASSSGQTPSPEQYF
cdr3_nt: TGTGCCAGTAGTTCGGGACAAACGCCCAGCCCAGAGCAGTACTTC

d_call: NA
v_call: TRBV9
clone_size: NA
j_call: TRBJ1-1
cdr3_aa: CASSVMARNTEAFF
cdr3_nt: TGTGCCAGCAGCGTTATGGCCCGGAACACTGAAGCTTTCTTT

d_call: NA
v_call: TRBV4-2
clone_size: NA
j_call: TRBJ2-1
cdr3_aa: CASSHVPWRESSYNEQFF
cdr3_nt: TGTGCCAGCAGCCATGTACCCTGGAGGGAGAGCTCCTACAATGAGCAGTTCTTC

d_call: NA
v_call: TRBV28
clone_size: NA
j_call: TRBJ1-1
cdr3_aa: CASSLGASRNTEAFF
cdr3_nt: TGTGCCAGCAGTTTGGGGGCCTCACGCAACACTGAAGCTTTCTTT